One sample yielded the 14 T cell receptor beta chains listed below, sequenced in a study of T cells in Graves' hyperthyroidism and ophthalmopathy (dated by TCRdb to about 2019). The library was produced with multiplex PCR. For sequencing, an Illumina HiSeq 2000 was employed. The TCR beta CDR3 regions were amplified from RNA transcripts. The TCR CDR3 was subjected to a first round of RT-PCR using the HTBI primer set and the Qiagen OneStep RT-PCR kit. The raw public reads went through TCRdb reprocessing: fastp at Q25, MiXCR clone calling, in-frame beta chains kept. Entries that share a CDR3 protein sequence are merged under the most common genes and DNA. This sample lists 210,000 or so distinct CDR3 sequences; about 15% were detected once. In total, the top ten clones hold approximately 50% of the sample. Sequencing used blood. Every receptor here comes from a middle-aged man with Graves' hyperthyroidism.

This clonotype turned up a few times. The V call is TRBV6-1, the J call TRBJ2-4; a weak D match, TRBD1 (5 bases). The closer fit of TRBJ2-1 to the DNA end suggests the J call may be wrong. Germline assignment: CDR1 MNHNS and CDR2 SASEGT. The CDR3 runs 14 residues. This CDR3 is CASSFDRNGLVQFF. The CDR3 bases are TGTGCCAGCAGTTTTGACAGAAACGGTCTTGTTCAGTTCTTC.

On this clonotype itself: A much larger clonotype is one base distant, so this may be a read error. J is TRBJ2-3 and V is TRBV5-1, with 12 bases matching TRBD2. The germline V gene encodes CDR1 SGHRS and CDR2 YFSETQ. V was pared by 6 bases and J by 5 bases, with 10 bases of the junction left unmatched. CDR3 size: 16 residues. Here the CDR3 reads CASNPRTSGIGDTQYF. The CDR3 region has the DNA TGCGCCAGCAACCCTAGGACTAGCGGGATAGGAGATACGCAGTATTTT.

V and J are TRBV6-7 and TRBJ1-5, with no clear D. TRBV6-7 counts as an open reading frame of uncertain function. This CDR3 has 15 amino acids. The V end lost 6 bases, the J end lost 6 bases, and 18 bases lay between the germline ends. The CDR3 region has the DNA TGTGCCAGCAGCCCTCTTCGATCGACCTTTCAGCCCCAGCATTTT. Its protein is CASSPLRSTFQPQHF.

This clonotype occurred many times. The chain combines TRBV5-4 with TRBJ1-6; TRBD1 aligns across 7 bases. J was trimmed by 6 bases and V by 4 bases; bases with no gene match: 4. CDR1 is SGHNT, CDR2 YYREEE, per germline (reference sequence). The CDR3 loop spans 14 amino acids. For the CDR3, the DNA is TGTGCCAGCAGCCCGGGGACAGTTAATTCACCCCTCCACTTT. Protein product: CASSPGTVNSPLHF.

The chain recombines TRBV7-2 with TRBJ1-3, with D possibly being TRBD1 (5 bases). Between the trimmed V and J ends, which lost 4 bases and 2 bases, there was a span of 12 bases. Germline CDR1 reads SGHTA; CDR2 reads FQGNSA. There are 15 residues in the CDR3. The CDR3 DNA follows: TGTGCCAGCAGCTCTGGGTGGGGGGCTGGAAACACCATATATTTT. This translates into CASSSGWGAGNTIYF.

This clonotype was recorded many times. This sequence joins TRBV30 and TRBJ1-3; D perhaps matches TRBD1 (5 bases). CDR1 is GTSNPN and CDR2 is SVGIG in the germline V gene (reference sequence). The V gene lost 4 bases and the J gene lost 4 bases, with 11 bases spanning the gap. The CDR3 is 13 amino acids. This chain's CDR3 is CAWMAGMGNTIYF. The CDR3 DNA reads TGTGCCTGGATGGCAGGGATGGGAAACACCATATATTTT.

Details on this clonotype: The germline gene is not matched at one end of the junction; a read error may be the cause. This chain connects TRBV5-1 to TRBJ2-7; D is perhaps TRBD1 (5 bases). CDR3 length equals 14 residues. Germline loops: CDR1 SGHRS, CDR2 YFSETQ. The CDR3, as DNA: TGCGCCAGCAGACCCGACAGTCTCTCCTACGAGCAGCACTTC. Residues: CASRPDSLSYEQHF. The whole variable domain, remainder taken from reference TRBV5-1 and TRBJ2-7, is KAGVTQTPRYLIKTRGQQVTLSCSPISGHRSVSWYQQTPGQGLQFLFEYFSETQRNKGNFPGRFSGRQFSNSRSEMNVSTLELGDSALYLCASRPDSLSYEQHFGPGTRLTVT.

V usage is TRBV4-2 and J usage is TRBJ2-7; no clear D. The CDR3 sequence is 14 residues long. V shed 3 bases and J shed 6 bases, with 15 bases lying between them. CDR1 LGHNA and CDR2 YNFKEQ come from the germline V gene. The CDR3 region has the DNA TGTGCCAGCAGCCAGGATACTCGGTTAGGCGAGCAGTACTTC. Its translation is CASSQDTRLGEQYF.

Remarks on this clonotype: With a much larger clone just one base away, this may be a read error. J is TRBJ2-1 and V is TRBV2; TRBD1 matches 12 bases. The CDR3 runs 15 residues. CDR1 and CDR2 (germline): SNHLY, FYNNEI. Trimming at V came to 4 bases and at J to 12 bases, leaving 10 bases not matched to a gene. Here the CDR3 reads CASSAGTGGADGQFF. The CDR3 bases are TGTGCCAGCAGTGCAGGGACAGGGGGCGCGGATGGGCAGTTCTTC.

This clonotype was picked up many times. V usage is TRBV9 and J usage is TRBJ1-2; D remains unclear. Germline V CDR1 and CDR2: SGDLS, YYNGEE. Trimming stripped 0 bases from V and 5 bases from J, with 14 bases between. The CDR3 covers 15 residues. This CDR3 is CASSVGAQARYGYTF. CDR3 nucleotide sequence: TGTGCCAGCAGCGTAGGGGCGCAGGCGAGATATGGCTACACCTTC.

This clonotype was found many times. This chain links TRBV7-2 with TRBJ1-2; the match to TRBD1 covers 7 bases. Germline-derived CDR1 and CDR2 are SGHTA and FQGNSA. V gave up 5 bases and J gave up 8 bases; unmatched junction bases: 8. This CDR3 has 13 amino acids. The CDR3 loop is CASSPDRERGYTF. Here the CDR3 DNA reads TGTGCCAGCAGCCCCGACAGGGAGCGGGGCTACACCTTC.

This clonotype occurred a few times. The J gene is TRBJ2-5, the V gene TRBV7-2; TRBD2 agrees at 7 bases. This CDR3 contains 15 residues. V trimming: 1 base; J trimming: 4 bases; junction bases outside the gene matches: 6. Germline V gene sequence: CDR1 SGHTA, CDR2 FQGNSA. The DNA of the CDR3 is TGTGCCAGCAGCTTAGGGGGGTCGGGGGGAGAGACCCAGTACTTC. Amino acid sequence: CASSLGGSGGETQYF.

The sample holds many counts of this clonotype. The chain has TRBV6-1 and TRBJ2-1, with 7 bases identical to TRBD2. CDR3 length: 13 residues. With V trimmed by 5 bases and J by 14 bases, 12 bases remained unmatched. Per germline, CDR1 MNHNS and CDR2 SASEGT. CDR3 loop: CASSPGGSTRKFF. In DNA, the CDR3 is TGTGCCAGCAGTCCGGGGGGATCCACGAGGAAGTTCTTC.

The chain employs TRBV28 and TRBJ2-7; possibly TRBD2 for D (5 bases). Germline V gives CDR1 MDHEN, CDR2 SYDVKM. V was trimmed by 3 bases and J by 2 bases, leaving 17 bases between them. There are 16 residues in the CDR3. The CDR3 loop reads CASSFSVARPAYEQYF. For the CDR3, the DNA is TGTGCCAGCAGTTTTTCGGTAGCGCGCCCAGCCTACGAGCAGTACTTC. Using reference TRBV28 and TRBJ2-7 for the parts outside the CDR3, the full variable domain is DVKVTQSSRYLVKRTGEKVFLECVQDMDHENMFWYRQDPGLGLRLIYFSYDVKMKEKGDIPEGYSVSREKKERFSLILESASTNQTSMYLCASSFSVARPAYEQYFGPGTRLTVT.